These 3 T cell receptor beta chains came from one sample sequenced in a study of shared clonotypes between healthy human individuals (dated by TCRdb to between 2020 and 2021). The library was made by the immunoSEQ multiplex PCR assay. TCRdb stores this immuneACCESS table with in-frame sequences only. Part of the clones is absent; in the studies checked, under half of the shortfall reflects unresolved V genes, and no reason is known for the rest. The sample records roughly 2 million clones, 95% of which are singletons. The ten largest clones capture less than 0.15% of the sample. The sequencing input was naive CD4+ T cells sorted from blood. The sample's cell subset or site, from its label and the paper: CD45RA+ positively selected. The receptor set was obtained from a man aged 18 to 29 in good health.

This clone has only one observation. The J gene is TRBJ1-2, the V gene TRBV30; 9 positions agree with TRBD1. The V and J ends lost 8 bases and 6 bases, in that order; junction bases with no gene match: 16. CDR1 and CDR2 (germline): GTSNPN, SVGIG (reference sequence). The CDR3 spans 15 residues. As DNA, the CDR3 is TGTGCCGGCTCAATCCCCGGGACAGGGACAAATGGCTACACCTTC. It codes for CAGSIPGTGTNGYTF.

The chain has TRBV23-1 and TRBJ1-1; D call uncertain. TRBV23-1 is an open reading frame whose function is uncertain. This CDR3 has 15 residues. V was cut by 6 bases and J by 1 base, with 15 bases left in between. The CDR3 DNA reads TGCGCCAGCAGCAGTATCTGTTCTCGGAACACTGAAGCTTTCTTT. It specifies CASSSICSRNTEAFF.

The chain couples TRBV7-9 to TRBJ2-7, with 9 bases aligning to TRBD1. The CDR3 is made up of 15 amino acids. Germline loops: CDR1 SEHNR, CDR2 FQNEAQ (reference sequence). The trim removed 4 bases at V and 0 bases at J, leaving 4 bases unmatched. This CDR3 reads CASSSTGGNSYEQYF. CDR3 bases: TGTGCCAGCAGCTCGACAGGGGGAAACTCCTACGAGCAGTACTTC.